This TCR beta chain emerged from a study of T cell repertoires in cytomegalovirus infection. About this clonotype itself: Its antigen is not known.

With V trimmed by 5 bases and J by 7 bases, 6 bases remained unmatched. This CDR3 is built from 14 residues. Germline V CDR1 and CDR2: MNHEY, SMNVEV (reference sequence). TCRdb re-called the reads with MiXCR, one entry per CDR3 protein. The data show around 85,000 distinct CDR3 sequences, with about half seen just once and approximately 93% held by the top ten. Study-wide findings and caveats: Adding up the frequency of public TCR beta families identified people who carried CMV plus the relevant HLA. HLA-C-restricted CMV clonotypes gave the most frequent clonotype in two of eight donors.

The starting material was CD8+ T cells from cultured PBMCs, obtained from culture after CMV antigen stimulation. The chain uses TRBV27 and TRBJ1-5, with 9 bases matching TRBD1. The receptor was derived from a human donor in good health (CMV status not recorded). Some clones in this sample may be carry-over from other donors' samples. CDR3 sequence reads: CASSPGQGGQPQHF. The CDR3 region has the DNA TGTGCCAGCAGTCCGGGACAGGGAGGGCAGCCCCAGCATTTT.